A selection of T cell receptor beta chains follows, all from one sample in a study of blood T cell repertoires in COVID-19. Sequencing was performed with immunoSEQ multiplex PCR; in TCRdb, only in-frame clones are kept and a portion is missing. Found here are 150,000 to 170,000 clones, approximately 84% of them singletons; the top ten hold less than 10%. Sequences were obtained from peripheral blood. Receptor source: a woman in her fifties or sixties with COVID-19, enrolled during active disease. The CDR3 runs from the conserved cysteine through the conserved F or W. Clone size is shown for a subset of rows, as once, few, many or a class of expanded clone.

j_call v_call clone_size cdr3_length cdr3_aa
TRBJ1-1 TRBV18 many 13 CASSPSRDTEAFF
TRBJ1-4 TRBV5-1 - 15 CASRYTGYNNEKLFF
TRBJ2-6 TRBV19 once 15 CASRVGGSGANVLTF
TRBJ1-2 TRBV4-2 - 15 CASSQDLQANYGYTF
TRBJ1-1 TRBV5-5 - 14 CASSFFPKNTEAFF
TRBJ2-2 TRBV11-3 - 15 CASSVARGSTGELFF
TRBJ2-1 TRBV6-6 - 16 CASSYGLAGVGNEQFF
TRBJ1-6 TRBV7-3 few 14 CASSLNGGNSPLHF
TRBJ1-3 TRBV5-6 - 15 CASSWGQGTGNTIYF
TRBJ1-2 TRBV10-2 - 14 CASSVEAAGYGYTF
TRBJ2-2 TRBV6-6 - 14 CASSLTGGSGELFF
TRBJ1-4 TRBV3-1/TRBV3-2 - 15 CASSQTAVSGEKLFF
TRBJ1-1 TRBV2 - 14 CASRGQGFGTEAFF
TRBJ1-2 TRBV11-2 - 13 CASSPQGAGGYTF
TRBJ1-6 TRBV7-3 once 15 CASSLMNSHNSPLHF
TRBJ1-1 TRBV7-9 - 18 CASSRRAPKGADPFEAFF
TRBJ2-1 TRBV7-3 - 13 CASSEGLINEQFF
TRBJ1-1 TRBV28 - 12 CASLGGVTEAFF
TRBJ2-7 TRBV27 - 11 CASAGAREQYF
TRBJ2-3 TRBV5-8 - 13 CASNHRGADTQYF
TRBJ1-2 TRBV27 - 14 CASRDLQENYGYTF
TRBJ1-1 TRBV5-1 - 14 CASSLSTGWTEAFF
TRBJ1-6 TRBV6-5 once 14 CASSQGGYNSPLHF
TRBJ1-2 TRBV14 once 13 CASSPLRGYGYTF
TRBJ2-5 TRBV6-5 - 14 CASSWGLAGETQYF
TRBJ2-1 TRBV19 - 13 CASSPDSRNEQFF
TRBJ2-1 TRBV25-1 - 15 CASSGAGGPYNEQFF
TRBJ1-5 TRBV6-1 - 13 CASSDEPNQPQHF
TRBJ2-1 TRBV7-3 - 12 CASSPRGDEQFF
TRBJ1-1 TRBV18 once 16 CASSPMPLRQGGGAFF
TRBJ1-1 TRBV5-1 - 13 CASRGVLNTEAFF
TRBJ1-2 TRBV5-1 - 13 CASSPGTGDGYTF
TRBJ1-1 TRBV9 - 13 CASRKQENTEAFF
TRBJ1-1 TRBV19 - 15 CASNPAPAGQTEAFF
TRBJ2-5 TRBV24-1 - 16 CATSDTGTGLQETQYF
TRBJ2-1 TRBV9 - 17 CASSVGNSGLSYNEQFF
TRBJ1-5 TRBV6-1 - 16 CASSETTGGTNQPQHF
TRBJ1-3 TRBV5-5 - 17 CASSLRTGKTAGNTIYF
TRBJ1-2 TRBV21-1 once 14 CASSNRQRNYGYTF
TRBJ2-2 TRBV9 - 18 CASSVLPLAGGPGGELFF
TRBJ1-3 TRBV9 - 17 CASSAHSGGPSGNTIYF
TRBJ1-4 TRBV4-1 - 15 CASSYTPSAGEKLFF
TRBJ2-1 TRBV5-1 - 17 CASTPLTGAPSYNEQFF
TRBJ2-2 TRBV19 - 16 CASSPRGQGYTGELFF
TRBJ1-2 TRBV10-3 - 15 CAISDFGGRDYGYTF
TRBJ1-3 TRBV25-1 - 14 CASSPQNSGNTIYF
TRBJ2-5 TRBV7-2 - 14 CASSPRLASETQYF